Below, 17 T cell receptor beta chains from the same sample are listed, as sequenced in a study of shared clonotypes between healthy human individuals. Profiled with immunoSEQ multiplex PCR; TCRdb holds only in-frame clones, not every one. The sample consists of roughly 2,500,000 clones, roughly 93% of them appearing once. Sequencing used naive CD4+ T cells from PBMCs. Indicated subset: CD45RA+ positively selected. These receptors were collected from a man in his late teens or twenties in good health. Some clones in this sample may be carry-over from other donors' samples.

This rearrangement joins TRBV6-5 to TRBJ2-3; D is uncertain. This CDR3 is built from 15 residues. V was clipped by 6 bases and J by 3 bases, with 16 bases between them. CDR1 is MNHEY and CDR2 is SVGAGI in the germline V gene. CDR3 sequence (DNA): TGTGCCAGCAGGGGATTTGGGGTGTCGACAGATACGCAGTATTTT. It codes for CASRGFGVSTDTQYF.

The genes are TRBV5-4 and TRBJ1-1; D might be TRBD1 (5 bases). The CDR3 loop spans 15 amino acids. Germline V gene lookup returns CDR1 SGHNT and CDR2 YYREEE (reference sequence). With 7 bases removed from V and 1 base from J, the gap between germline ends came to 17 bases. The CDR3 spells CASAPAGEGNTEAFF. In DNA form, the CDR3 reads TGTGCCAGCGCCCCCGCGGGGGAGGGGAACACTGAAGCTTTCTTT. Looking up the rest from reference TRBV5-4 and TRBJ1-1 gives the full variable domain: ETGVTQSPTHLIKTRGQQVTLRCSSQSGHNTVSWYQQALGQGPQFIFQYYREEENGRGNFPPRFSGLQFPNYSSELNVNALELDDSALYLCASAPAGEGNTEAFFGQGTRLTVV.

DNA of the CDR3: TGCAGCGTTGAACGGGGCGGGAGCCGCTACGAGCAGTACTTC. The encoded protein is CSVERGGSRYEQYF. The chain combines TRBV29-1 with TRBJ2-7, with TRBD2 matching 7 bases. The germline CDR1 and CDR2 sequences are SQVTM and ANQGSEA. The V gene end was trimmed by 2 bases and the J gene end by 3 bases; junction bases not matched to a gene: 7. The CDR3 runs 14 residues.

V is TRBV9 and J is TRBJ1-1, with D uncertain. Trimming removed 3 bases from V and 0 bases from J, with 12 bases in between. The CDR3 has 15 residues. Germline CDR1 and CDR2: SGDLS and YYNGEE. CDR3 in amino acids: CASSAGRLMNTEAFF. The CDR3 region has the DNA TGTGCCAGCAGCGCCGGGCGACTCATGAACACTGAAGCTTTCTTT.

The genes are TRBV27 and TRBJ1-2; maybe TRBD1 (6 bases). V was pared by 6 bases and J by 6 bases, with 20 bases between. Germline CDR1 MNHEY, CDR2 SMNVEV (reference sequence). CDR3 length: 15 residues. The chain's CDR3 is CASSRDGTKGNGYTF. CDR3 in DNA: TGTGCCAGCAGCCGGGACGGGACAAAAGGGAATGGCTACACCTTC.

This chain joins TRBV5-6 and TRBJ2-7, with a possible D match to TRBD2 (7 bases). The CDR3 is 15 residues long. V lost 0 bases and J lost 5, with 15 bases in between. Germline CDR1 and CDR2: SGHDT and YYEEEE. The CDR3 DNA is TGTGCCAGCAGCTTGGCGGGGGGCGCACGAAACGAGCAGTACTTC. Amino acid sequence: CASSLAGGARNEQYF.

The chain has TRBV30 and TRBJ1-2, with 7 nucleotides matching TRBD1. Per the germline V gene, CDR1 is GTSNPN and CDR2 is SVGIG (reference sequence). The trim removed 5 bases at V and 4 bases at J, leaving 10 bases unmatched. The CDR3 extends over 14 amino acids. Here the CDR3 reads CAWQTGQSLYGYTF. In DNA, the CDR3 is TGTGCCTGGCAGACGGGACAGTCTCTCTATGGCTACACCTTC. Full variable domain (outside the CDR3, taken from reference TRBV30 and TRBJ1-2): SQTIHQWPATLVQPVGSPLSLECTVEGTSNPNLYWYRQAAGRGLQLLFYSVGIGQISSEVPQNLSASRPQDRQFILSSKKLLLSDSGFYLCAWQTGQSLYGYTFGSGTRLTVV.

This chain joins TRBV27 and TRBJ2-2; 10 nucleotides match TRBD2. Trimming cost V 1 base and J 9 bases; bases outside gene matches: 5. The CDR3 extends over 15 amino acids. Germline V gives CDR1 MNHEY, CDR2 SMNVEV (reference sequence). CDR3 bases: TGTGCCAGCAGTTTATTACTAGCGGGGACCAGGGAGCTGTTTTTT. Amino acids: CASSLLLAGTRELFF.

This sequence joins TRBV7-9 and TRBJ1-1; tentatively, D is TRBD1 (5 bases). The CDR3 has 15 residues. V shed 3 bases and J shed 1 base, with 12 bases lying between them. In germline, CDR1 is SEHNR, CDR2 FQNEAQ (reference sequence). The CDR3 loop reads CASSFTGSPNTEAFF. The CDR3 DNA is TGTGCCAGCAGCTTTACAGGATCCCCGAACACTGAAGCTTTCTTT.

The gene calls are TRBV5-1 and TRBJ2-1; perhaps TRBD2 as D (5 bases). The CDR3 has 16 amino acids. V gave up 4 bases and J gave up 8 bases, with 22 bases separating them. Germline loops: CDR1 SGHRS, CDR2 YFSETQ. The CDR3 nucleotides are TGCGCCAGCAGCGGCGGACTCGGAGTTTTTGCGGATGAGCAGTTCTTC. This sequence encodes CASSGGLGVFADEQFF.

On this clone: This same CDR3 is encoded by further DNA sequences in the sample. V is TRBV18 and J is TRBJ2-5, with D unclear. The J call could be wrong; TRBJ2-7 is a better fit for the DNA end. Germline CDR1 KGHSH, CDR2 LQKENI. This CDR3 has 13 residues. The CDR3: CASSPPSSYEQYF. CDR3 coding DNA: TGTGCCAGCTCACCACCCAGCTCCTACGAGCAGTACTTC.

Points on this clone: At the DNA level, this CDR3 is encoded by other sequences in the same sample as well. The J gene is TRBJ1-3, the V gene TRBV18, with D possibly being TRBD1 (5 bases). The CDR3 sequence is 16 residues long. From germline, CDR1 is KGHSH and CDR2 LQKENI. The V gene lost 0 bases and the J gene lost 1 base, with 10 bases spanning the gap. The CDR3 sequence: CASSPPGPGSGNTIYF. The CDR3 DNA reads as TGTGCCAGCTCACCACCCGGCCCAGGGTCTGGAAACACCATATATTTT.

CDR3 amino acids: CASRSTPVPGNTIYF. CDR3 coding DNA: TGTGCCAGCAGATCAACACCGGTGCCTGGAAACACCATATATTTT. The chain recombines TRBV6-5 with TRBJ1-3; D gene uncertain. Per the germline V gene, CDR1 is MNHEY and CDR2 is SVGAGI. V was trimmed by 6 bases and J by 2 bases, leaving 14 bases between them. The CDR3 totals 15 residues.

The rearrangement links TRBV5-1 to TRBJ2-7, with D perhaps TRBD2 (6 bases). Germline lookup yields CDR1 SGHRS and CDR2 YFSETQ. The CDR3 length is 15 residues. V was clipped by 5 bases and J by 0 bases, with 15 bases between them. CDR3 amino acids: CASSNQGLLSYEQYF. CDR3 DNA: TGCGCCAGCAGTAACCAGGGACTCCTCTCCTACGAGCAGTACTTC.

This clone was found a few times. The chain combines TRBV2 with TRBJ1-1; 7 bases line up with TRBD1. Germline CDR1 SNHLY, CDR2 FYNNEI. V was clipped by 6 bases and J by 8 bases; unmatched bases: 9. CDR3 length: 13 residues. The CDR3 DNA reads as TGTGCCAGCAGGCCCGACAGGGTTTCCGAAGCTTTCTTT. It is translated as CASRPDRVSEAFF.

In its sample, this clone was seen once. The chain couples TRBV6-6 to TRBJ1-2, with 8 bases lining up with TRBD1. This CDR3 has 16 residues. The germline gives CDR1 MNHNY, CDR2 SVGAGI (reference sequence). V shed 2 bases, J shed 4 bases, and the junction held 9 bases outside the gene matches. CDR3 region: CASSYGARGRVYGYTF. The CDR3 coding sequence is TGTGCCAGCAGTTACGGGGCCAGGGGGCGGGTCTATGGCTACACCTTC.

V usage is TRBV6-1 and J usage is TRBJ1-1, with 7 bases identical to TRBD1. Trimming removed 7 bases from V and 6 bases from J; junction bases left unmatched: 14. The CDR3 is 15 residues long. The V gene's germline CDR1 is MNHNS and CDR2 SASEGT. The CDR3 reads CASIPGGGRGAEAFF. CDR3 nucleotide sequence: TGTGCCAGCATCCCAGGGGGGGGGCGAGGGGCTGAAGCTTTCTTT.